This entry lists 32 T cell receptor beta chains sequenced from one sample in a study of cytomegalovirus exposure and HLA in healthy donors. The PCR used 60 Vbeta and 13 Jbeta primers. The data were produced by immunoSEQ multiplex PCR, yet TCRdb's version contains in-frame clones alone and is incomplete. The table records roughly 100,000 clones, approximately 69% of them present only once. Sequencing used PBMCs. The origin of the receptors is a man in his thirties or forties in good health and CMV-seronegative.

CDR3 amino acids: CASESGDFGEQFF. The CDR3 DNA reads as TGTGCCAGCGAGTCAGGGGATTTTGGTGAGCAGTTCTTC. V usage is TRBV9 and J usage is TRBJ2-1, with D tentatively TRBD1 (6 bases). V was clipped by 7 bases and J by 9 bases, with 17 bases between them. The CDR3 extends over 13 amino acids. Germline V gene data show CDR1 as SGDLS and CDR2 as YYNGEE.

This clone was seen a few times. The chain is built from TRBV11-3 and TRBJ1-1; 7 bases map to TRBD1. The J segment lost 0 bases and the V segment lost 5 bases, leaving 6 bases of the junction unmatched. This CDR3 has 15 amino acids. Germline V gene data show CDR1 as SGHNT and CDR2 as YENEEA. The CDR3: CASSPRTGMNTEAFF. CDR3 in DNA: TGTGCCAGCAGCCCCCGGACAGGAATGAACACTGAAGCTTTCTTT.

The J gene is TRBJ1-2, the V gene TRBV7-2, with TRBD1 as a possible D gene (6 bases). This CDR3 spans 16 amino acids. Germline CDR1 SGHTA, CDR2 FQGNSA. V was pared by 1 base and J by 4 bases, with 16 bases between. As DNA, the CDR3 is TGTGCCAGCAGCTTAGGAGGGGACACGAGCTTCTATGGCTACACCTTC. This gives the protein CASSLGGDTSFYGYTF.

DNA for the CDR3: TGTGCCACCAGCGGCGGACTTCACAATCAGCCCCAGCATTTT. As protein: CATSGGLHNQPQHF. V is TRBV15 and J is TRBJ1-5; no clear D. The CDR3 runs to 14 residues. CDR1 LNHNV and CDR2 YYDKDF come from the germline V gene (reference sequence). V lost 5 bases, J lost 3 bases, and 11 bases lay in between. Full variable domain (outside the CDR3, taken from reference TRBV15 and TRBJ1-5): DAMVIQNPRYQVTQFGKPVTLSCSQTLNHNVMYWYQQKSSQAPKLLFHYYDKDFNNEADTPDNFQSRRPNTSFCFLDIRSPGLGDTAMYLCATSGGLHNQPQHFGDGTRLSIL.

The CDR3 loop is CASSSNGGQETQYF. Here the CDR3 DNA reads TGTGCCAGCAGTAGTAATGGGGGGCAAGAGACCCAGTACTTC. V is TRBV5-4 and J is TRBJ2-5, with D perhaps TRBD2 (6 bases). The germline V and J ends were trimmed by 5 bases and 2 bases, with 13 bases remaining between them. The CDR3 covers 14 residues. Germline values: CDR1 SGHNT, CDR2 YYREEE (reference sequence).

CDR3 loop: CASRLTGTGFYGYTF. CDR3 DNA sequence: TGTGCCAGCAGACTAACCGGGACAGGTTTCTATGGCTACACCTTC. V usage is TRBV28 and J usage is TRBJ1-2, with TRBD1 matching 8 bases. V lost 6 bases to trimming and J lost 4 bases; unmatched junction nucleotides: 10. This CDR3 contains 15 residues. Germline loops: CDR1 MDHEN, CDR2 SYDVKM.

Regarding this clone: Other nucleotide sequences from this sample produce the same CDR3. The CDR3 DNA follows: TGTGCCAGCTCACCAAAGCTTCCATCAACTAATGAAAAACTGTTTTTT. This sequence encodes CASSPKLPSTNEKLFF. The V gene is TRBV18, the J gene TRBJ1-4; no clear D gene. This CDR3 is built from 16 residues. Germline V lookup: CDR1 KGHSH, CDR2 LQKENI. V lost 2 bases to trimming and J lost 0 bases, with 10 bases between them.

The chain employs TRBV9 and TRBJ2-7, with 8 bases identical to TRBD2. CDR1 and CDR2 from the germline V gene are SGDLS and YYNGEE. V was pared by 2 bases and J by 4 bases, with 5 bases of the junction left unmatched. CDR3 length equals 14 residues. The CDR3 nucleotides are TGTGCCAGCAGCGTCGGGGGGGCCTATTACGAGCAGTACTTC. It encodes CASSVGGAYYEQYF.

This sequence joins TRBV27 and TRBJ1-6, with a possible D match to TRBD1 (6 bases). V was pared by 5 bases and J by 14 bases, with 22 bases between. The CDR3 consists of 15 residues. Per the germline V gene, CDR1 is MNHEY and CDR2 is SMNVEV (reference sequence). CDR3 DNA sequence: TGTGCCAGCAGTCCGCACGGGACAAGGGTTGAAACCCTCCACTTT. Amino acid sequence: CASSPHGTRVETLHF.

The chain couples TRBV7-3 to TRBJ2-2; no clear D gene. The germline CDR1 and CDR2 sequences are SGHTA and FQGTGA. Trimming pared 0 bases from V and 5 bases from J, leaving 7 bases between. This CDR3 contains 14 residues. CDR3 in DNA: TGTGCCAGCAGCTTAACGTCAGTTACCGGGGAGCTGTTTTTT. It codes for CASSLTSVTGELFF.

V gene TRBV7-9 combines with J gene TRBJ2-1; D is possibly TRBD2 (6 bases). The CDR3 covers 11 residues. Germline V gene data show CDR1 as SEHNR and CDR2 as FQNEAQ (reference sequence). V was shortened by 1 base and J by 15 bases, with 10 bases between the two germline ends. CDR3 nucleotides: TGTGCCAGCAGCTTAGGGAGGGAAACGTTCTTC. It yields the protein CASSLGRETFF.

This clone was found a few times. The rearrangement joins TRBV6-6 to TRBJ1-4; possible D gene TRBD1, 6 bases. CDR1 and CDR2 from the germline V gene are MNHNY and SVGAGI (reference sequence). The CDR3 covers 14 residues. The V gene lost 6 bases and the J gene lost 4 bases, with 12 bases spanning the gap. The CDR3 nucleotides read TGTGCCAGCAGAGACCGGGACATTAATGAAAAACTGTTTTTT. Protein sequence: CASRDRDINEKLFF.

The CDR3 DNA sequence: TGTGCCAGCAGCCCCCCCCCTCCGACTAGCGGGAGAATCTACGAGCAGTACTTC. It encodes CASSPPPPTSGRIYEQYF. This chain uses TRBV7-3 with TRBJ2-5; 12 bases align to TRBD2. The J call may be incorrect, as the DNA end agrees better with TRBJ2-7. Germline assignment: CDR1 SGHTA and CDR2 FQGTGA. CDR3 size: 18 residues.

Concerning this clone itself: Other DNA sequences in the sample encode the same CDR3. The chain joins TRBV7-2 to TRBJ2-1, with 8 bases identical to TRBD2. The CDR3 length is 16 residues. The trim removed 1 base at V and 3 bases at J, leaving 5 bases unmatched. Looked up from germline, CDR1 is SGHTA and CDR2 is FQGNSA. The CDR3 region is CASSLGGSGDYNEQFF. The CDR3 coding sequence is TGTGCCAGCAGCTTAGGAGGTAGCGGGGACTACAATGAGCAGTTCTTC.

This clone has just one count. V usage is TRBV18 and J usage is TRBJ1-1; tentative D call: TRBD1 (6 bases). Germline V gene data show CDR1 as KGHSH and CDR2 as LQKENI. The CDR3 extends over 14 amino acids. V was shortened by 6 bases and J by 5 bases, with 16 bases between the two germline ends. For the CDR3, the DNA is TGTGCCAGCTCCGGCGGGGGGCAGGATACTGAAGCTTTCTTT. Translation: CASSGGGQDTEAFF.

On this clone itself: The junction differs from germline at one of its ends, possibly a read error. The CDR3 bases are TGTGCCAGCAGCGTCGGGCCACCCAAGCTGGATCTAGCCAAAAACAGTCAGTACTTC. Its protein product is CASSVGPPKLDLAKNSQYF. V gene TRBV9 combines with J gene TRBJ2-4, with D perhaps matching TRBD2 (5 bases). This CDR3 spans 19 amino acids. Germline CDR1 and CDR2: SGDLS and YYNGEE.

The chain joins TRBV18 to TRBJ2-5, with TRBD2 matching over 12 bases. The germline CDR1 and CDR2 sequences are KGHSH and LQKENI. The CDR3 consists of 17 residues. Trimming removed 3 bases from V and 4 bases from J; junction bases left unmatched: 9. The CDR3 bases are TGTGCCAGCTCACCCTGGGAGACTAGCGGGAGTCTAGAGACCCAGTACTTC. Translating gives CASSPWETSGSLETQYF.

V is TRBV11-2 and J is TRBJ2-3; weak D call: TRBD2 (5 bases). Germline-derived CDR1 and CDR2 are SGHAT and FQNNGV. Trimming took off 4 bases at V and 4 bases at J, with 18 bases between the two ends. The CDR3 has 16 residues. The CDR3, as DNA: TGTGCCAGCAGCTCCCCTTTGAGGGCCATAGCAGATACGCAGTATTTT. Translating it yields CASSSPLRAIADTQYF.

The V call is TRBV5-1, the J call TRBJ2-5; D is possibly TRBD2 (6 bases). Deletions cut 2 bases from V and 4 bases from J, with 12 bases between. The CDR3 consists of 14 residues. In germline, CDR1 is SGHRS, CDR2 YFSETQ. The CDR3, as DNA: TGCGCCAGCAGCTTAGGGGAGGTCGGAGAGACCCAGTACTTC. It specifies CASSLGEVGETQYF.

The genes are TRBV7-6 and TRBJ1-4; D perhaps matches TRBD1 (5 bases). V lost 0 bases to trimming and J lost 8 bases, with 13 bases between them. This CDR3 region has 15 residues. Per the germline V gene, CDR1 is SGHVS and CDR2 is FNYEAQ. CDR3 coding DNA: TGTGCCAGCAGCTTAGCTGCAGGGTATCGGGAAAAACTGTTTTTT. Protein sequence: CASSLAAGYREKLFF.

J is TRBJ1-1 and V is TRBV5-1; 7 bases align to TRBD1. From germline, CDR1 is SGHRS and CDR2 YFSETQ. This CDR3 contains 13 residues. Germline trimming cut 7 bases from V and 3 bases from J; bases unmatched to any gene: 6. This CDR3 reads CASGIGTDTEAFF. The CDR3 nucleotides read TGCGCCAGCGGGATCGGGACAGACACTGAAGCTTTCTTT.

This chain uses TRBV27 with TRBJ2-7; 9 positions agree with TRBD1. The junction had 10 bases not matched to a gene; V was cut back by 7 bases and J by 3 bases. The V gene's germline CDR1 is MNHEY and CDR2 SMNVEV (reference sequence). The CDR3 totals 15 residues. The chain's CDR3 is CASNGVGGQGYEQYF. As DNA, the CDR3 is TGTGCCAGCAACGGGGTGGGGGGACAGGGCTACGAGCAGTACTTC.

The V gene is TRBV4-2, the J gene TRBJ1-1; tentatively, D is TRBD1 (6 bases). Germline V gene data show CDR1 as LGHNA and CDR2 as YNFKEQ. The CDR3 has 16 amino acids. V lost 0 bases and J lost 4, with 15 bases in between. CDR3 loop: CASSQDAGGRGTEAFF. CDR3 DNA: TGTGCCAGCAGCCAAGACGCGGGGGGGCGAGGCACTGAAGCTTTCTTT.

The J gene is TRBJ1-3, the V gene TRBV10-1, with D uncertain. This CDR3 is built from 15 residues. The V and J ends lost 3 bases and 0 bases respectively, with 9 bases between them. Germline V gene lookup returns CDR1 WNHNN and CDR2 SYGVQD (reference sequence). The chain's CDR3 is CASSELAGSGNTIYF. DNA of the CDR3: TGCGCCAGCAGTGAACTCGCCGGCTCTGGAAACACCATATATTTT.

This chain joins TRBV9 and TRBJ1-6; TRBD1 matches 8 bases. Germline V gives CDR1 SGDLS, CDR2 YYNGEE. The trim removed 3 bases at V and 5 bases at J, leaving 7 bases unmatched. There are 16 residues in the CDR3. The CDR3: CASSATGQVDNSPLHF. The CDR3, as DNA: TGTGCCAGCAGCGCAACGGGACAGGTTGATAATTCACCCCTCCACTTT.

The chain combines TRBV19 with TRBJ2-3, with D perhaps TRBD2 (6 bases). Trimming took 6 bases from V and 6 from J, leaving 13 bases between them. The CDR3 is 13 residues long. Per germline, CDR1 LNHDA and CDR2 SQIVND (reference sequence). CDR3 DNA sequence: TGTGCCAGTAGACCGGGGAGGTTCGATACGCAGTATTTT. Its translation: CASRPGRFDTQYF.

The CDR3 DNA sequence: TGCGCCAGCAATAACAATGAGCAGTTCTTC. Protein product: CASNNNEQFF. The chain joins TRBV23-1 to TRBJ2-1; the D is unclear. TRBV23-1 carries the ORF label, with uncertain function. The V gene lost 7 bases and the J gene lost 5 bases, with 3 bases spanning the gap. The CDR3 has 10 residues.

The chain links TRBV7-9 to TRBJ2-7; 7 bases fit TRBD2. J was trimmed by 2 bases and V by 5 bases; bases with no gene match: 9. The germline V gene has CDR1 SEHNR and CDR2 FQNEAQ (reference sequence). The CDR3 is 15 residues long. CDR3 nucleotide sequence: TGTGCCAGCAGCCCCCGCTCTAGCGGAGCCTACGAGCAGTACTTC. Its protein product is CASSPRSSGAYEQYF.

The chain carries TRBV29-1 and TRBJ1-5, with 9 nucleotides matching TRBD1. The CDR3 has 13 residues. Germline V gene lookup returns CDR1 SQVTM and CDR2 ANQGSEA. V was clipped by 5 bases and J by 7 bases; unmatched bases: 6. The CDR3 nucleotides are TGCAGCGTTAGGACAGGGGCAGGACAGCCCCAGCATTTT. Translation: CSVRTGAGQPQHF.

This clone appeared a few times. The CDR3 DNA reads TGTGCCAGCAGTTACTCCGGGGGGCGCACCGGGGAGCTGTTTTTT. Amino acid sequence: CASSYSGGRTGELFF. This rearrangement joins TRBV6-5 to TRBJ2-2, with D possibly TRBD2 on 7 matching bases. This CDR3 is 15 amino acids long. CDR1 is MNHEY, CDR2 SVGAGI, per germline. Trimming removed 0 bases at V and 4 bases at J, with 9 bases between.

This clone was observed a handful of times. V usage is TRBV4-3 and J usage is TRBJ1-4, with D unclear. The germline V gene has CDR1 LGHNA and CDR2 YSLEER. CDR3 size: 15 residues. Trimming cost V 4 bases and J 8 bases, with 17 bases left between them. DNA of the CDR3: TGCGCCAGCAGCCCCTCTTGGGAGGGTAGGGAAAAACTGTTTTTT. It codes for CASSPSWEGREKLFF.

This clone turned up a few times. The rearrangement uses TRBV30 and TRBJ1-5; tentatively, D is TRBD1 (5 bases). Between the trimmed V and J ends, which lost 2 bases and 0 bases, there was a span of 8 bases. The germline CDR1 and CDR2 sequences are GTSNPN and SVGIG (reference sequence). The CDR3 consists of 14 residues. The CDR3 DNA reads as TGTGCCTGGAGTCCAGGGTCTAGCAATCAGCCCCAGCATTTT. As protein: CAWSPGSSNQPQHF.